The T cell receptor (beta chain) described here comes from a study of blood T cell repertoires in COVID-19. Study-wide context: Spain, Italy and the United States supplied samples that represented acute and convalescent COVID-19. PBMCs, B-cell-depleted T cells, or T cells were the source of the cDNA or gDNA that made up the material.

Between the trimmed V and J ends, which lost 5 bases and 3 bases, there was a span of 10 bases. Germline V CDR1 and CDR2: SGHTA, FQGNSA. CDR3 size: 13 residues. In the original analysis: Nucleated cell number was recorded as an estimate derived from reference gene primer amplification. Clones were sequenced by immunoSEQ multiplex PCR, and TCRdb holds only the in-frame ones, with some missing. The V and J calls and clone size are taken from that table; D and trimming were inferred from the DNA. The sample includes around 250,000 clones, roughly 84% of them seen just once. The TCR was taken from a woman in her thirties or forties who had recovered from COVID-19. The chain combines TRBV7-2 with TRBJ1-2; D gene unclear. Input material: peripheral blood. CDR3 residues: CASSPDGDYGYTF. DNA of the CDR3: TGTGCCAGCAGCCCGGACGGGGACTATGGCTACACCTTC. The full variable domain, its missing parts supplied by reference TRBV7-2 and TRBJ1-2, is GAGVSQSPSNKVTEKGKDVELRCDPISGHTALYWYRQSLGQGLEFLIYFQGNSAPDKSGLPSDRFSAERTGGSVSTLTIQRTQQEDSAVYLCASSPDGDYGYTFGSGTRLTVV.